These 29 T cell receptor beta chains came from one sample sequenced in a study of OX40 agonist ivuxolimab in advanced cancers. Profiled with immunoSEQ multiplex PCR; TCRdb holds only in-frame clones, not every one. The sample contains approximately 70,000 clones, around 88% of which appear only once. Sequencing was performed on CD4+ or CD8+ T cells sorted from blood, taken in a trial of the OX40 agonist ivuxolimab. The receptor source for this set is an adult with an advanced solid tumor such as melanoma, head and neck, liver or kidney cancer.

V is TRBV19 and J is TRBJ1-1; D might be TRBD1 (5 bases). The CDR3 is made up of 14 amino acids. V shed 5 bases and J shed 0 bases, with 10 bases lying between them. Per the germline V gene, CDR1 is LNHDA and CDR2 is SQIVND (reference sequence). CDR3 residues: CASSEGYMNTEAFF. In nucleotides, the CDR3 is TGTGCCAGTAGTGAGGGGTATATGAACACTGAAGCTTTCTTT.

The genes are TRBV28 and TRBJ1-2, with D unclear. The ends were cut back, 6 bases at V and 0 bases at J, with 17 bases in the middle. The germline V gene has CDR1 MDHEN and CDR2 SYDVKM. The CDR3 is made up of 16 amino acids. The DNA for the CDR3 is TGTGCCAGCAGCCCCACCATCCCCCAGTCTAACTATGGCTACACCTTC. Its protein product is CASSPTIPQSNYGYTF.

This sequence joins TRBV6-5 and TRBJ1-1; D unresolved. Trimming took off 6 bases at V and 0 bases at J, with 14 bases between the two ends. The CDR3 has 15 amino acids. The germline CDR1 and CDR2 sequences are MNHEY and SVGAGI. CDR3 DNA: TGTGCCAGCAGCTCGGTTGGGCAAATGAACACTGAAGCTTTCTTT. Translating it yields CASSSVGQMNTEAFF.

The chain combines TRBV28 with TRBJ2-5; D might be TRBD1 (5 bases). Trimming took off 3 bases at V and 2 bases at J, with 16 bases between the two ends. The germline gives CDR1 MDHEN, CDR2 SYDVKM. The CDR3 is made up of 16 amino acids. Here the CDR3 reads CASSFVAGKEQETQYF. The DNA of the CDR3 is TGTGCCAGCAGTTTTGTTGCAGGGAAGGAACAAGAGACCCAGTACTTC.

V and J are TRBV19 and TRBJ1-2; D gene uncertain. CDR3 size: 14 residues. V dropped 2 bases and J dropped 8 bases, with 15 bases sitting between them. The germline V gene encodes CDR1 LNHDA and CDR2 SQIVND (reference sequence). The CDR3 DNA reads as TGTGCCAGTAGTATATTGAACAGCCTTCGGGGCTACACCTTC. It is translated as CASSILNSLRGYTF.

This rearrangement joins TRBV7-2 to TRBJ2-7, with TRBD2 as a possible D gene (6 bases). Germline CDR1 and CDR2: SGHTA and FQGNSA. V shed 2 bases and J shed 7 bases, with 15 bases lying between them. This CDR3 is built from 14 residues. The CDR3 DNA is TGTGCCAGCAGCTTACTTCCGGGGGTTTTGGAGCAGTACTTC. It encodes CASSLLPGVLEQYF.

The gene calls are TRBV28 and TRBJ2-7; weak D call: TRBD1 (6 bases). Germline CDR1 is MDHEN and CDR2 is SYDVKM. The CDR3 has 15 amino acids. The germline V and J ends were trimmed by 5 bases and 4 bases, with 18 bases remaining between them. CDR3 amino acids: CASSPHRVSKYEQYF. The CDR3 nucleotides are TGTGCCAGCAGTCCCCACAGGGTTAGTAAGTACGAGCAGTACTTC.

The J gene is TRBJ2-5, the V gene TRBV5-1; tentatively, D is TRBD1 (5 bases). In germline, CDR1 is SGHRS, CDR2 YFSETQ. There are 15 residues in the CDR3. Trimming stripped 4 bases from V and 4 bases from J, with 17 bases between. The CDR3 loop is CASSPLRGETETQYF. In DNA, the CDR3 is TGCGCCAGCAGCCCCCTAAGGGGCGAAACAGAGACCCAGTACTTC.

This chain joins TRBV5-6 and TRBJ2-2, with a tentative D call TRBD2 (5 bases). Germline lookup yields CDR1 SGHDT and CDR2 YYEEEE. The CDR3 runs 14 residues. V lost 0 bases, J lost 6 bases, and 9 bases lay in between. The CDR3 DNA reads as TGTGCCAGCAGCTTGGCTCTCGGGGCCGGGGAGCTGTTTTTT. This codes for CASSLALGAGELFF.

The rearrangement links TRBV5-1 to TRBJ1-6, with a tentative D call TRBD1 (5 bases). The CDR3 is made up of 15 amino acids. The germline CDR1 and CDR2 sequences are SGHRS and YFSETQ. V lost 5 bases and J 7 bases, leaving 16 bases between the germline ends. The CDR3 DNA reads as TGCGCCAGCAGTTTGCAGGGTGACCCAAATTCACCCCTCCACTTT. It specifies CASSLQGDPNSPLHF.

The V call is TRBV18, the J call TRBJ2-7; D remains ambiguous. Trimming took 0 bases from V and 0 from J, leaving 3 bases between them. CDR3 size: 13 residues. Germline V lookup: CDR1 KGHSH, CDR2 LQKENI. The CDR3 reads CASSPPGSYEQYF. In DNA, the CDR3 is TGTGCCAGCTCACCACCAGGCTCCTACGAGCAGTACTTC.

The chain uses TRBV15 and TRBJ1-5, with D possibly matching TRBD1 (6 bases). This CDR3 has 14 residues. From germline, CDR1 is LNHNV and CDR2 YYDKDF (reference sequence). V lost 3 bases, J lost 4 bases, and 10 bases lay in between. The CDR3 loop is CATSSQGWNQPQHF. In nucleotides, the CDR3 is TGTGCCACCAGCAGTCAGGGGTGGAATCAGCCCCAGCATTTT.

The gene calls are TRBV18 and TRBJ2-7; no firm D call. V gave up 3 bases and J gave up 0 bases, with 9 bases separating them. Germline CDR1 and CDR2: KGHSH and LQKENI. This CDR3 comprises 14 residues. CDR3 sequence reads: CASSPGSSSYEQYF. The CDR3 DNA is TGTGCCAGCTCACCGGGTAGCAGCTCCTACGAGCAGTACTTC.

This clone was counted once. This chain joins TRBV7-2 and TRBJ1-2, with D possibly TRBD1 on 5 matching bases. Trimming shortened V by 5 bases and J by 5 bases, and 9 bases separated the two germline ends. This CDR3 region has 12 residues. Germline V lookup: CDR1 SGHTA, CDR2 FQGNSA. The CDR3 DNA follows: TGTGCCAGCAGCCTGGGACGGTATGGCTACACCTTC. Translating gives CASSLGRYGYTF.

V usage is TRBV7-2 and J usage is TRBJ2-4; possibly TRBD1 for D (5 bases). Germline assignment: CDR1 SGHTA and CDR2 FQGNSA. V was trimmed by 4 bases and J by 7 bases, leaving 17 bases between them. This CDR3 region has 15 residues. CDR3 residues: CASSYTLGAGNIQYF. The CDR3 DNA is TGTGCCAGCAGCTACACTTTAGGGGCTGGGAACATTCAGTACTTC.

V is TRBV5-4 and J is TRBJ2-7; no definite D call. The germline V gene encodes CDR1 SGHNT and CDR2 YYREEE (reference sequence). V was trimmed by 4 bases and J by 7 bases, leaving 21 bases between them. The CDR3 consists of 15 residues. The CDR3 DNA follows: TGTGCCAGCAGCCAAGATCGAGACCGGCATTGGGAGCAGTACTTC. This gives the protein CASSQDRDRHWEQYF.

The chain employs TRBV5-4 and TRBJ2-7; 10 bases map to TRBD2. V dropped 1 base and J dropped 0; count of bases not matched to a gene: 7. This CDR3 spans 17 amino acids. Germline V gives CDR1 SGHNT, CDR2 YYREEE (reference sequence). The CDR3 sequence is CASSLLIAGGSSYEQYF. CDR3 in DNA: TGTGCCAGCAGCTTGTTAATAGCGGGGGGTAGCTCCTACGAGCAGTACTTC.

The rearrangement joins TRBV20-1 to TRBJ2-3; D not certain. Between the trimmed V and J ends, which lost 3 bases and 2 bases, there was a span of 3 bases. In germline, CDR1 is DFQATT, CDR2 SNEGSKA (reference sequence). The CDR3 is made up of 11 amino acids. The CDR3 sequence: CSASFTDTQYF. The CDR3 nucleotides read TGCAGTGCTAGTTTCACAGATACGCAGTATTTT.

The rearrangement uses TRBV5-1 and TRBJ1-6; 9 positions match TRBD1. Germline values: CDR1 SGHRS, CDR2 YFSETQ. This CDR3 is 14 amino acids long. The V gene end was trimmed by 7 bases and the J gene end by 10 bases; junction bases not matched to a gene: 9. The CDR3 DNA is TGCGCCAGCTCCTCCGGGACAGGGCGATCACCCCTCCACTTT. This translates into CASSSGTGRSPLHF.

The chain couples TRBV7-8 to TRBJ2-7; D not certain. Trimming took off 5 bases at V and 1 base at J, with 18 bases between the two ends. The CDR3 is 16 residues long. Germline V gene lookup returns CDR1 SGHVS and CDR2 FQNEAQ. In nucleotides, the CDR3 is TGTGCCAGCAGCCCCCGACGGGTCCCTCGGTCCTACGAGCAGTACTTC. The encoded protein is CASSPRRVPRSYEQYF. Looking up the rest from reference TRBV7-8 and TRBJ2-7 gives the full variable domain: GAGVSQSPRYKVAKRGQDVALRCDPISGHVSLFWYQQALGQGPEFLTYFQNEAQLDKSGLPSDRFFAERPEGSVSTLKIQRTQQEDSAVYLCASSPRRVPRSYEQYFGPGTRLTVT.

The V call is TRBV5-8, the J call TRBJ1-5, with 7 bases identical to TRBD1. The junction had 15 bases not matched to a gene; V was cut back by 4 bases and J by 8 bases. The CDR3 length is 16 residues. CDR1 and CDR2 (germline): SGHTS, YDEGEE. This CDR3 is CASSRGTVISGEPQHF. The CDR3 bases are TGTGCCAGCAGCCGTGGGACAGTAATATCGGGCGAGCCCCAGCATTTT.

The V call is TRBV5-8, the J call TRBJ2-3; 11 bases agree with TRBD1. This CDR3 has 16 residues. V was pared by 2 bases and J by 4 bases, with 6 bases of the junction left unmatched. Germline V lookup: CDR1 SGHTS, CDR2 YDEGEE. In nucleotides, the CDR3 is TGTGCCAGCAGCTTAGGCGGGACAGGGGGATCAGATACGCAGTATTTT. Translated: CASSLGGTGGSDTQYF.

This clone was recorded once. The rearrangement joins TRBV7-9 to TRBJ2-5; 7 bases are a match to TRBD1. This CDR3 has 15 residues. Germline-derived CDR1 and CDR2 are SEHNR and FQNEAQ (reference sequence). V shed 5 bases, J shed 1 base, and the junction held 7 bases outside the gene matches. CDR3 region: CASSGAGTVQETQYF. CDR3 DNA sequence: TGTGCCAGCAGCGGGGCCGGGACAGTCCAAGAGACCCAGTACTTC.

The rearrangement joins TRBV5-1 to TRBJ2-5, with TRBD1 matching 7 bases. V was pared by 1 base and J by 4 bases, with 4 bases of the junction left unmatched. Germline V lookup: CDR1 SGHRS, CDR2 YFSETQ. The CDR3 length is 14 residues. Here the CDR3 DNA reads TGCGCCAGCAGCTTGATGACAGGGCGAGAGACCCAGTACTTC. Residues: CASSLMTGRETQYF. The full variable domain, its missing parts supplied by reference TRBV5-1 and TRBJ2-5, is KAGVTQTPRYLIKTRGQQVTLSCSPISGHRSVSWYQQTPGQGLQFLFEYFSETQRNKGNFPGRFSGRQFSNSRSEMNVSTLELGDSALYLCASSLMTGRETQYFGPGTRLLVL.

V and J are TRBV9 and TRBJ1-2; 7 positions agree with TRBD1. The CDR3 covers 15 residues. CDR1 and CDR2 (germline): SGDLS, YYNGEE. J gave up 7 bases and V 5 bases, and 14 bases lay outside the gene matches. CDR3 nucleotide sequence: TGTGCCAGCAGAGCCGAATGGGAGGGGGCGCGTGGCTACACCTTC. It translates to CASRAEWEGARGYTF.

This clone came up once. CDR3 in amino acids: CASSLEGQPGNGYTF. The CDR3 nucleotides are TGTGCCAGCAGCTTAGAAGGACAGCCGGGGAATGGCTACACCTTC. The chain uses TRBV7-2 and TRBJ1-2; a weak D match, TRBD1 (6 bases). The CDR3 loop spans 15 amino acids. In germline, CDR1 is SGHTA, CDR2 FQGNSA. Trimming took 1 base from V and 6 from J, leaving 15 bases between them.

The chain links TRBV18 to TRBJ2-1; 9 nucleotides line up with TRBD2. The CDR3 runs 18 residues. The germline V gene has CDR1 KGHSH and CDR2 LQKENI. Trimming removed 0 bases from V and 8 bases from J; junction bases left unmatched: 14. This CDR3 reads CASSPPWTAGGRYDEQFF. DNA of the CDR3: TGTGCCAGCTCACCACCGTGGACGGCGGGGGGGCGGTATGATGAGCAGTTCTTC.

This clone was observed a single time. The chain's CDR3 is CASSSDRGQTGQPQHF. CDR3 DNA sequence: TGCGCCAGCAGCTCCGACAGGGGGCAGACGGGTCAGCCCCAGCATTTT. V and J are TRBV5-1 and TRBJ1-5, with TRBD1 identical over 10 bases. J gave up 6 bases and V 3 bases, and 9 bases lay outside the gene matches. Germline CDR1 reads SGHRS; CDR2 reads YFSETQ. The CDR3 runs 16 residues. Filled out from reference TRBV5-1 and TRBJ1-5, the complete variable domain reads KAGVTQTPRYLIKTRGQQVTLSCSPISGHRSVSWYQQTPGQGLQFLFEYFSETQRNKGNFPGRFSGRQFSNSRSEMNVSTLELGDSALYLCASSSDRGQTGQPQHFGDGTRLSIL.

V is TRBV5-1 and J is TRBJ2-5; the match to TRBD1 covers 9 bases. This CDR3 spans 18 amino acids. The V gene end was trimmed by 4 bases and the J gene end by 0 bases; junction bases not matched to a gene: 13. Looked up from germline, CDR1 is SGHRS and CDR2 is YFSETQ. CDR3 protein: CASSNRGRPGIYQETQYF. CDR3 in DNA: TGCGCCAGCAGCAACAGGGGGCGCCCCGGCATTTACCAAGAGACCCAGTACTTC.